This is a list of T cell receptor beta chains from one sample in a study of cytomegalovirus exposure and HLA in healthy donors. Sequencing used immunoSEQ multiplex PCR; TCRdb keeps in-frame clones, though not all of them. The table shows 110,000 to 150,000 clones, with approximately 80% occurring only once. Sequenced: PBMCs. The receptors here all came from a boy aged 2 to 10 in good health and CMV-seronegative. Each CDR3 is given with its conserved first and last residue. Fields, in order: clone size, D gene, J gene, V gene, CDR3 DNA, CDR3 protein. A D gene is named only where the DNA matches it firmly. Clone size is stated in some rows and not others, as once, few, many or a class when expanded.

>.|.|TRBJ1-2|TRBV19
TGTGCCAGTAGTATAGACAGGGCCCGACGTGGCTACACCTTC
CASSIDRARRGYTF
>.|.|TRBJ2-7|TRBV13
TGTGCCAGCAGCTTTCAGGGTTTGGTTTACGAGCAGTACTTC
CASSFQGLVYEQYF
>.|TRBD1|TRBJ2-7|TRBV7-8
TGTGCCAGCAGCTTAGCGTCCGACAGGGGTTATGAGCAGTACTTC
CASSLASDRGYEQYF
>.|.|TRBJ2-1|TRBV5-8
TGTGCCAGCACCTCCGGGAGCTCCTACAATGAGCAGTTCTTC
CASTSGSSYNEQFF
>.|TRBD1|TRBJ1-6|TRBV18
TGTGCCAGCTCACTTACCCCGACAGGGGGGGGAGGTGATTCACCCCTCCACTTT
CASSLTPTGGGGDSPLHF
>once|TRBD1|TRBJ1-3|TRBV30
TGTGCCTGCCGGGACAGGGTTCGCCGATCTGGAAACACCATATATTTT
CACRDRVRRSGNTIYF
>.|TRBD2|TRBJ2-7|TRBV19
TGTGCCAGTAGTATCGGGCTAGCGGGAGTCGAGCAGTACTTC
CASSIGLAGVEQYF
>.|TRBD2|TRBJ2-7|TRBV28
TGTGCCAGCAATCGGGAGGGGTGGGGGGCTAGCGGGGGGGACTTCCACGAGCAGTACTTC
CASNREGWGASGGDFHEQYF
>.|.|TRBJ1-6|TRBV5-5
TGTGCCAGCAGCTTGGGGGCCTCGAGGGATTCACCCCTCCACTTT
CASSLGASRDSPLHF
>once|.|TRBJ2-2|TRBV7-9
TGTGCCAGCAGCTTAAAAGCGTCGAACACCGGGGAGCTGTTTTTT
CASSLKASNTGELFF
>few|.|TRBJ1-3|TRBV29-1
TGCAGCGTTCAGACAAGCTCTGGAAACACCATATATTTT
CSVQTSSGNTIYF
>.|TRBD2|TRBJ2-1|TRBV6-5
TGTGCCAGCAGTAGGACTAGCGGGAGGGTTGAGCAGTTCTTC
CASSRTSGRVEQFF
>.|.|TRBJ2-1|TRBV25-1
TGTGCCAGCGGACGGGTTTTTGGGGGGACCTACAATGAGCAGTTCTTC
CASGRVFGGTYNEQFF
>.|TRBD2|TRBJ2-7|TRBV7-2
TGTGCCAGCAGCTCCCGACTAGCGGGGGCCCTTTACGAGCAGTACTTC
CASSSRLAGALYEQYF
>.|.|TRBJ1-6|TRBV5-6
TGTGCCAGCAGCTTTGGGTGGCGGTATAATTCACCCCTCCACTTT
CASSFGWRYNSPLHF
>.|TRBD1|TRBJ1-4|TRBV7-9
TGTGCCAGCAGCGGTCAACCGGACAGGGGGAATGAAAAACTGTTTTTT
CASSGQPDRGNEKLFF
>.|.|TRBJ1-4|TRBV2
TGTGCCAGCAGTGATGACAGTTTATATGAAAAACTGTTTTTT
CASSDDSLYEKLFF
>.|TRBD1|TRBJ1-2|TRBV6-1
TGTGCCAGCAGTGCTTCGGTGATTGGGACAGGAGCCATTAACTATGGCTACACCTTC
CASSASVIGTGAINYGYTF
>.|.|TRBJ1-3|TRBV6-6
TGTGCCAGCAGTTCAGGGGCCCGAGGAAACACCATATATTTT
CASSSGARGNTIYF
>.|.|TRBJ2-5|TRBV5-1
TGCGCCAGCAGCTTGGCAGGGAAAGAGACCCAGTACTTC
CASSLAGKETQYF
>.|.|TRBJ2-5|TRBV7-7
TGTGCCAGCAGCTTAGTAATTAGGCGACTACAAGAGACCCAGTACTTC
CASSLVIRRLQETQYF
>.|.|TRBJ1-2|TRBV5-1
TGCGCCAGCAGCTCACTCCTTCGGGCGGGGAGAGACTATGGCTACACCTTC
CASSSLLRAGRDYGYTF
>.|TRBD1|TRBJ2-3|TRBV6-4
TGTGCCAGCAGTGGGCAGGGGGTCACAGATACGCAGTATTTT
CASSGQGVTDTQYF
>.|TRBD1|TRBJ2-7|TRBV27
TGTGCCAGCAGGCCCCCGCGGACAGGGGGGGAGCAGTACTTC
CASRPPRTGGEQYF
>.|TRBD1|TRBJ2-7|TRBV6-6
TGTGCCAGCAGGGACAGGGGGCGGGAGCAGTACTTC
CASRDRGREQYF
>.|TRBD1|TRBJ1-4|TRBV4-1
TGCGCCAGCAGCCAAGTCCCGACAGGGGAGGATGAAAAACTGTTTTTT
CASSQVPTGEDEKLFF
>.|.|TRBJ1-3|TRBV12-5
TGTGCTAGTGGTTTGGTACTTGGCCCGGGGGTCGACACCATATATTTT
CASGLVLGPGVDTIYF
>.|.|TRBJ1-5|TRBV15
TGTGCCACCAGCAAATGGGGGGGAAATCAGCCCCAGCATTTT
CATSKWGGNQPQHF
>.|TRBD1|TRBJ2-5|TRBV7-9
TGTGCCAGCAGCTCCACAGGGGTGGGGATGGAGACCCAGTACTTC
CASSSTGVGMETQYF
>.|.|TRBJ2-7|TRBV19
TGTGCCAGTAGTAGATCGGACAGTCCCCACTACGAGCAGTACTTC
CASSRSDSPHYEQYF
>.|TRBD1|TRBJ2-1|TRBV5-1
TGCGCCAGCAGCTTGGCCCCGGGACAGGGTAACAATGAGCAGTTCTTC
CASSLAPGQGNNEQFF
>.|.|TRBJ1-2|TRBV28
TGTGCCAGCAGTTTAAGAGTCCCCACTCGTACTAACTATGGCTACACCTTC
CASSLRVPTRTNYGYTF
>.|TRBD2|TRBJ2-1|TRBV10-3
TGTGCCATACTAGCGGGGGGGCGGAATGAGCAGTTCTTC
CAILAGGRNEQFF
>once|.|TRBJ2-7|TRBV10-1
TGCGCCAGCAGTGAGTCCAGCTCCTACGAGCAGTACTTC
CASSESSSYEQYF
>.|.|TRBJ1-5|TRBV6-4
TGTGCCAGCAGTGACCATCAGGGAGGGGTGGGCAATCAGCCCCAGCATTTT
CASSDHQGGVGNQPQHF
>.|TRBD1|TRBJ2-5|TRBV10-3
TGTGCCATCAGCTACGGGACAGGGGCGGTTGAGACCCAGTACTTC
CAISYGTGAVETQYF
>.|TRBD1|TRBJ2-7|TRBV6-5
TGTGCCTGCTCAAGGGGGCTCGCCTACGAGCAGTACTTC
CACSRGLAYEQYF
>.|.|TRBJ2-2|TRBV18
TGTGCCAGCTCACAGTATTTGGACAGCACCGGGGAGCTGTTTTTT
CASSQYLDSTGELFF
>.|.|TRBJ2-7|TRBV27
TGTGCCAGCAGTTTAGAGTTCGCCGGTTCCTACGAGCAGTACTTC
CASSLEFAGSYEQYF
>.|TRBD1|TRBJ1-3|TRBV19
TGTGCCAGTAGTATATCCACCGGGACAGTCTCGGGAAACACCATATATTTT
CASSISTGTVSGNTIYF
>once|.|TRBJ2-7|TRBV19
TGTGCCAGTAGTAATCGGGGACTCTACGAGCAGTACTTC
CASSNRGLYEQYF
>.|.|TRBJ1-2|TRBV5-6
TGTGCCAGCAGCTTGGTAACGGTAGGCTACACCTTC
CASSLVTVGYTF
>once|TRBD2|TRBJ2-1|TRBV19
TGTGCCAGTAGTATAAACGTGGCGGGAGGAAATGAGCAGTTCTTC
CASSINVAGGNEQFF
>.|.|TRBJ2-3|TRBV6-1
TGTGCCAGCAGTGAAGGTTATCGGACCCCGAGGGCAGATACGCAGTATTTT
CASSEGYRTPRADTQYF
>.|TRBD1|TRBJ2-5|TRBV30
TGTGCCTGGAGTATAGACAGGGGCTCCCCTACCCAAAATGAGGAGACCCAGTACTTC
CAWSIDRGSPTQNEETQYF
>once|.|TRBJ1-2|TRBV5-4
TGTGCCAGCAACTCGGTCGAGAGTGGCTACACCTTC
CASNSVESGYTF
>.|TRBD1|TRBJ1-5|TRBV6-5
TGTGCCAGCAGTTACTCGACAGGGAGGAATCAGCCCCAGCATTTT
CASSYSTGRNQPQHF
>few|.|TRBJ2-3|TRBV2
TGTGCCAGCAGTGAAGGAACTAGCACAGATACGCAGTATTTT
CASSEGTSTDTQYF
>.|.|TRBJ2-6|TRBV29-1
TGCAGCGTCTACAGTCCGGGATCTGGGGCCAACGTCCTGACTTTC
CSVYSPGSGANVLTF
>few|.|TRBJ2-7|TRBV6-6
TGTGCCAGCGGTCCTGTACGGTACGAGCAGTACTTC
CASGPVRYEQYF
>once|.|TRBJ1-1|TRBV25-1
TGTGCCAGCAGTATCGGGGACTTGCGTGGTACTGAAGCTTTCTTT
CASSIGDLRGTEAFF
>few|TRBD1|TRBJ2-5|TRBV7-7
TGTGCCAGCAGCCGCGACAGGGTACAAGAGACCCAGTACTTC
CASSRDRVQETQYF